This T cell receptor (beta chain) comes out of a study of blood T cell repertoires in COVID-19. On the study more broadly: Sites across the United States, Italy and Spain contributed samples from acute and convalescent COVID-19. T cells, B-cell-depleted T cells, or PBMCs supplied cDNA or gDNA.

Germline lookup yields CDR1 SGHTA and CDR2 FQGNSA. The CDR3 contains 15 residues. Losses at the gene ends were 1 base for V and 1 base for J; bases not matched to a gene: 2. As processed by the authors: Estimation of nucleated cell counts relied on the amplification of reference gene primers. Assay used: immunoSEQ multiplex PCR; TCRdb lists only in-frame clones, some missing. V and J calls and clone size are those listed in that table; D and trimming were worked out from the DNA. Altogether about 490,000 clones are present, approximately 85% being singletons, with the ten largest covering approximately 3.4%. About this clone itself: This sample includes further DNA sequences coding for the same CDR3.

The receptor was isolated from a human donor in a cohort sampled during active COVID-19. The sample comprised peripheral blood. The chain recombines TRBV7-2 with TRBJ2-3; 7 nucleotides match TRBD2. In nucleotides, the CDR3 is TGTGCCAGCAGCTTAGGTACTAGCGGCACAGATACGCAGTATTTT. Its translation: CASSLGTSGTDTQYF.